This TCR beta chain was recorded in a study of blood T cell repertoires in COVID-19. As for the study in general: Material from acute and convalescent COVID-19 was sourced from the United States, Italy and Spain. From T cells, B-cell-depleted T cells, or PBMCs came the material, which was cDNA or gDNA.

V gave up 5 bases and J gave up 5 bases; unmatched junction bases: 12. The CDR3 loop spans 17 amino acids. CDR1 and CDR2 from the germline V gene are SEHNR and FQNEAQ (reference sequence). Original processing methods: Amplification from reference gene primers served as the basis for estimated nucleated cell counts. The repertoire was sequenced with immunoSEQ multiplex PCR; TCRdb's copy has only in-frame clones and lacks some. For V, J and clone size, that table is used; D and trimming come from the DNA. The sample yields 150,000 to 200,000 clones, 86% seen once. The sequenced material came from peripheral blood. V and J are TRBV7-9 and TRBJ1-1; the match to TRBD1 covers 12 bases. The receptor was isolated from a woman older than 75 in a cohort sampled during active or convalescent COVID-19. DNA for the CDR3: TGTGCCAGCAGCGCTCCAGTGGGACAGGGGGCATATACTGAAGCTTTCTTT. It specifies CASSAPVGQGAYTEAFF.